This T cell receptor beta chain was sequenced in a study of blood T cell repertoires in COVID-19. Study background: PBMCs, B-cell-depleted T cells, or T cells provided the cDNA or gDNA that made up the material.

Per the authors' pipeline: Estimates of nucleated cell counts were drawn from the amplification of reference gene primers. Using immunoSEQ multiplex PCR, the repertoire was profiled, and TCRdb retains in-frame clones only, with some absent. That table supplies the V and J calls and clone size; D and trimming were determined from the DNA. This table has roughly 90,000 clones, about 82% appearing once. Germline CDR1 reads SNHLY; CDR2 reads FYNNEI. Trimming removed 6 bases from V and 8 bases from J, with 16 bases in between. CDR3 length: 13 amino acids. This TCR came from a human donor in a cohort sampled during active COVID-19. The chain joins TRBV2 to TRBJ1-2; a possible D gene is TRBD1 (6 bases). Sequenced sample: peripheral blood. CDR3 amino acids: CASSVDRSGGYTF. In DNA form, the CDR3 reads TGTGCCAGCAGCGTAGACAGGTCCGGCGGCTACACCTTC.